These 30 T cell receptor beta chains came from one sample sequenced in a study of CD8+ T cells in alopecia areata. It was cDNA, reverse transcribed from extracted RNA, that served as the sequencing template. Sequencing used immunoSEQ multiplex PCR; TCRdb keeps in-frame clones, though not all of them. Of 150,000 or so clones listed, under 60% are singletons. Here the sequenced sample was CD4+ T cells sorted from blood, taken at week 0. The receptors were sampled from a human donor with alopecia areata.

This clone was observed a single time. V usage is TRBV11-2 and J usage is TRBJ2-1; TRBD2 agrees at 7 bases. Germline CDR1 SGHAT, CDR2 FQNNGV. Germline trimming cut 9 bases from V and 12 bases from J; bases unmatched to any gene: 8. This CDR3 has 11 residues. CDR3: CASRGVSLQFF. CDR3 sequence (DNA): TGTGCCAGTCGGGGGGTGAGTCTGCAGTTCTTC. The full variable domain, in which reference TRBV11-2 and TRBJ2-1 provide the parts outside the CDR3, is EAGVAQSPRYKIIEKRQSVAFWCNPISGHATLYWYQQILGQGPKLLIQFQNNGVVDDSQLPKDRFSAERLKGVDSTLKIQPAKLEDSAVYLCASRGVSLQFFGPGTRLTVL.

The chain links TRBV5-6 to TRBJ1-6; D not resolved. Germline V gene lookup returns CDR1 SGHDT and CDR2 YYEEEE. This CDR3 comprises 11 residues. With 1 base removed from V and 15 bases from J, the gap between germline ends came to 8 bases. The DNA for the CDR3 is TGTGCCAGCAGCTTGCTCTCGGACCTCCACTTT. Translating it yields CASSLLSDLHF.

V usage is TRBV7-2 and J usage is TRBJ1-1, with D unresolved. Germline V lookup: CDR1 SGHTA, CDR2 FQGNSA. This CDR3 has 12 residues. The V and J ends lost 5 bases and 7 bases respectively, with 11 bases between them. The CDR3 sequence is CASSKAVGEAFF. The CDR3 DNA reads TGTGCCAGCAGCAAAGCGGTCGGTGAAGCTTTCTTT.

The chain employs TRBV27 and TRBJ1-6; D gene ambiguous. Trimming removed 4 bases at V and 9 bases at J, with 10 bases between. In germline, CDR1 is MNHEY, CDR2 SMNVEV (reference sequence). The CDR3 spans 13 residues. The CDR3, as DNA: TGTGCCAGCAGTTCGCGCGAGGGTTCACCCCTCCACTTT. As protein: CASSSREGSPLHF.

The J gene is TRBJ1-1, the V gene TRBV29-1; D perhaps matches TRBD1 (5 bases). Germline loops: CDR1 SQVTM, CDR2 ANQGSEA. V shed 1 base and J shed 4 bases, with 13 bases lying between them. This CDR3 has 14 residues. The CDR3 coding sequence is TGCAGCGTTGAAGGGGGCAGACACGGCACTGAAGCTTTCTTT. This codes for CSVEGGRHGTEAFF.

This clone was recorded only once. CDR3 in DNA: TGTGCCAGCAGCCGGACAGGGGAAGGCCAAGAGACCCAGTACTTC. This gives the protein CASSRTGEGQETQYF. J is TRBJ2-5 and V is TRBV7-9, with 9 bases matching TRBD1. The ends lost 5 bases at V and 1 base at J; junction bases unmatched: 5. Germline CDR1 SEHNR, CDR2 FQNEAQ (reference sequence). There are 15 residues in the CDR3.

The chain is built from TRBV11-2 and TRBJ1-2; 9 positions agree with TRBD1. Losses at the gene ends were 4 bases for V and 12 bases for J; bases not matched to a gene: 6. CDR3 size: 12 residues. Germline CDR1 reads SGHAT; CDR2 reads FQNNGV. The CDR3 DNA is TGTGCCAGCAGCTCAATACAGGGGGCGAACACCTTC. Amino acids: CASSSIQGANTF.

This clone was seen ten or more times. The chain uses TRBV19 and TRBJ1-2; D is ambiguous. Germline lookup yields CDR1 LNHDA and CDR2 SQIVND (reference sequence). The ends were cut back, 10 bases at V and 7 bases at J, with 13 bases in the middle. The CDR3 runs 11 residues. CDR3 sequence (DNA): TGTGCCACTTCCGGGTGGTCTGGCTACACCTTC. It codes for CATSGWSGYTF. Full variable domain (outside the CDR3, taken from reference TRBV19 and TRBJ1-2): DGGITQSPKYLFRKEGQNVTLSCEQNLNHDAMYWYRQDPGQGLRLIYYSQIVNDFQKGDIAEGYSVSREKKESFPLTVTSAQKNPTAFYLCATSGWSGYTFGSGTRLTVV.

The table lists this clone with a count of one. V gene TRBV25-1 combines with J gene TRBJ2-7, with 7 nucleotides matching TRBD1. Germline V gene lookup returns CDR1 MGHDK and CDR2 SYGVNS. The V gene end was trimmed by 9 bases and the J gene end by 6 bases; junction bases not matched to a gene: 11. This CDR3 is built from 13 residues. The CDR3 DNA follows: TGTGCCAGTGAATCGAGGACAGGCGGCGAGCAGTACTTC. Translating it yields CASESRTGGEQYF.

This chain's CDR3 is CASSAEETQYF. DNA for the CDR3: TGTGCCAGCTCAGCCGAGGAGACCCAGTACTTC. The J gene is TRBJ2-5, the V gene TRBV18; D not resolved. In germline, CDR1 is KGHSH, CDR2 LQKENI. Trimming removed 5 bases at V and 5 bases at J, with 6 bases between. The CDR3 consists of 11 residues.

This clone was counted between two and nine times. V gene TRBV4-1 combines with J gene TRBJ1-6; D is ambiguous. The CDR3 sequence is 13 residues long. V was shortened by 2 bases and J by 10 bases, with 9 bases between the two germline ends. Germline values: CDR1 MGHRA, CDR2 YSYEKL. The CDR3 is CASSQPGLSPLHF. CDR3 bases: TGCGCCAGCAGCCAACCGGGCCTCTCACCCCTCCACTTT.

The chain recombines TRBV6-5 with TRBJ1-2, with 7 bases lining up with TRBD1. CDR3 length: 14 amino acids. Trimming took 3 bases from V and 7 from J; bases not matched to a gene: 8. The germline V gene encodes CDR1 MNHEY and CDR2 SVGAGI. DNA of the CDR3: TGTGCCAGCAGTTATATAAAGACAGGGAGTGGCTACACCTTC. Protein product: CASSYIKTGSGYTF.

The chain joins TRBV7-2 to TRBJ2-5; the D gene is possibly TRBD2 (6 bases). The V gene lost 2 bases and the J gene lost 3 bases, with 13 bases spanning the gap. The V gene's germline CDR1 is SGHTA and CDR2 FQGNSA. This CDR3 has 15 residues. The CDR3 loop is CASSLKGGVKETQYF. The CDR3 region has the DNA TGTGCCAGCAGCTTAAAGGGCGGGGTAAAAGAGACCCAGTACTTC. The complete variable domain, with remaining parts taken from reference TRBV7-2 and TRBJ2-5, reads GAGVSQSPSNKVTEKGKDVELRCDPISGHTALYWYRQSLGQGLEFLIYFQGNSAPDKSGLPSDRFSAERTGGSVSTLTIQRTQQEDSAVYLCASSLKGGVKETQYFGPGTRLLVL.

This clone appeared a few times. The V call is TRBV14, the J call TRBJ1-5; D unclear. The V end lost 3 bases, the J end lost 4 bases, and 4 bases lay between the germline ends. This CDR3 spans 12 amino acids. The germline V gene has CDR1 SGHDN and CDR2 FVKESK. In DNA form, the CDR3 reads TGTGCCAGCAGCCAGGGGAATCAGCCCCAGCATTTT. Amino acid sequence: CASSQGNQPQHF.

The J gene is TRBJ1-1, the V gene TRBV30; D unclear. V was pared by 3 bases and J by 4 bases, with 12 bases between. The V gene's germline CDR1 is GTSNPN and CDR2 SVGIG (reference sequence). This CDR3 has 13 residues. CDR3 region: CAWSSNLGTEAFF. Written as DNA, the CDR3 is TGTGCCTGGAGCAGTAATCTGGGCACTGAAGCTTTCTTT.

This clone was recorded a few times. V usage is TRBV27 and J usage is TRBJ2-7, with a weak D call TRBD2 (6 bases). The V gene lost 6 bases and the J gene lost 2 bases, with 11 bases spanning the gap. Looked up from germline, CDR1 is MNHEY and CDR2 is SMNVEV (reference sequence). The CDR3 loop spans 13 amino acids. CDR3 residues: CASRARGTYEQYF. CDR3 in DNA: TGTGCCAGCAGGGCGCGGGGTACCTACGAGCAGTACTTC.

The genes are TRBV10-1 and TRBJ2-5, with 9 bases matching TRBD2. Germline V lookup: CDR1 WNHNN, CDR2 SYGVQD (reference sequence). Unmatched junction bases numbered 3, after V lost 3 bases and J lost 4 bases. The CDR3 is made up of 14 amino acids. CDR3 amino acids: CASSESGLAETQYF. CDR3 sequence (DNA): TGCGCCAGCAGTGAATCGGGACTAGCAGAGACCCAGTACTTC.

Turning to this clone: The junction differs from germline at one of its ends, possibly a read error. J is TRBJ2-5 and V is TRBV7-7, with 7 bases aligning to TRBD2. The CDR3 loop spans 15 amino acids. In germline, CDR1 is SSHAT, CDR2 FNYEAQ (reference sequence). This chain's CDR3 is CASSLPGGGQETQYF. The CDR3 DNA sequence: TGTGCTAGCAGCTTACCGGGGGGAGGTCAAGAGACCCAGTACTTC.

CDR3 residues: CATNQGARSPLHF. CDR3 in DNA: TGTGCCACCAACCAGGGGGCACGATCACCCCTCCACTTT. The chain joins TRBV15 to TRBJ1-6, with 8 bases fitting TRBD1. The V segment lost 7 bases and the J segment 10 bases; nucleotides outside the gene matches: 6. Germline-derived CDR1 and CDR2 are LNHNV and YYDKDF (reference sequence). This CDR3 is 13 amino acids long.

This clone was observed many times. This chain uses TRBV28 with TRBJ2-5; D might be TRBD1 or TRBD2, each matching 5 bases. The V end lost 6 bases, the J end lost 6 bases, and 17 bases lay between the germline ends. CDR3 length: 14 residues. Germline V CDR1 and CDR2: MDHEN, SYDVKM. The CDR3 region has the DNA TGTGCCAGCAGCCGTACCCGGGGCGAAAAGACCCAGTACTTC. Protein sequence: CASSRTRGEKTQYF.

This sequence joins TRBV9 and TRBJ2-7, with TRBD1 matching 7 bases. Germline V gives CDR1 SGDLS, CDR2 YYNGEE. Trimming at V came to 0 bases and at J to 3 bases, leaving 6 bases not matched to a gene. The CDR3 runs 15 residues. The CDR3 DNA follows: TGTGCCAGCAGCGTAGCTACAGGGGTCGACTACGAGCAGTACTTC. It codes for CASSVATGVDYEQYF.

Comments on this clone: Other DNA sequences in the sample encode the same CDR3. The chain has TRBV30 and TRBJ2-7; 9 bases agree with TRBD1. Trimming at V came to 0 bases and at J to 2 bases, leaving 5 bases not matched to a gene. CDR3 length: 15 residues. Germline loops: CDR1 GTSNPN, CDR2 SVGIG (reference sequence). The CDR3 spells CAWSVLGTGTYEQYF. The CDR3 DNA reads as TGTGCCTGGAGTGTACTAGGGACAGGGACCTACGAGCAGTACTTC.

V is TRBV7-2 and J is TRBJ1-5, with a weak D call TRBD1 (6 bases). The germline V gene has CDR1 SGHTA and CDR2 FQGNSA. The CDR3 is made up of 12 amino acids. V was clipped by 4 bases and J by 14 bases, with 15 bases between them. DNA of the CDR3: TGTGCCAGCAGCTCAATTGGACAGCCTAAGCATTTT. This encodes CASSSIGQPKHF. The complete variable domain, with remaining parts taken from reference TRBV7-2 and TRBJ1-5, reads GAGVSQSPSNKVTEKGKDVELRCDPISGHTALYWYRQSLGQGLEFLIYFQGNSAPDKSGLPSDRFSAERTGGSVSTLTIQRTQQEDSAVYLCASSSIGQPKHFGDGTRLSIL.

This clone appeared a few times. The CDR3 bases are TGTGCCTGTCGAGGAGGACACGGGGGTGAAGCTTTCTTT. This sequence encodes CACRGGHGGEAFF. This sequence joins TRBV30 and TRBJ1-1; D may be TRBD1 (5 bases). The CDR3 spans 13 residues. Germline-derived CDR1 and CDR2 are GTSNPN and SVGIG (reference sequence). Trimming stripped 6 bases from V and 7 bases from J, with 18 bases between.

CDR3 DNA sequence: TGCAGCGCCCGGAGGGAGGGCTATGGCTACACCTTC. Protein: CSARREGYGYTF. J is TRBJ1-2 and V is TRBV29-1; no clear D. Germline CDR1 SQVTM, CDR2 ANQGSEA. The CDR3 contains 12 residues. The V end was cut by 7 bases, the J end by 4 bases, with 13 bases between.

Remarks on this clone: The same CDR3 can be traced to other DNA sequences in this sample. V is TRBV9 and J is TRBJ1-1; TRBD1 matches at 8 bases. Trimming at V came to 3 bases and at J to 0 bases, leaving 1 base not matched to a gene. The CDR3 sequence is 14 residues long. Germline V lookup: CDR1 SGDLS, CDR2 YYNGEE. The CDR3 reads CASSAGGMNTEAFF. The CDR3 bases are TGTGCCAGCAGCGCAGGGGGCATGAACACTGAAGCTTTCTTT.

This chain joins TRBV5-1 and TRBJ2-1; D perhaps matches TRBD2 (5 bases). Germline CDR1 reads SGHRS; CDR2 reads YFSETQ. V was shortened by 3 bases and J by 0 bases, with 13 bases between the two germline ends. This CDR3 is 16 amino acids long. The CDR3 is CASSSTRTSSYNEQFF. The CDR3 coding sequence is TGCGCCAGCAGCTCCACAAGAACTAGCTCCTACAATGAGCAGTTCTTC.

Here the CDR3 DNA reads TGTGCCAGCAGATCGGAGAGCAATCAGCCCCAGCATTTT. Translation gives CASRSESNQPQHF. This sequence joins TRBV7-2 and TRBJ1-5, with D hard to call. The germline V and J ends were trimmed by 6 bases and 1 base, with 7 bases remaining between them. The CDR3 contains 13 residues. Germline CDR1 SGHTA, CDR2 FQGNSA.

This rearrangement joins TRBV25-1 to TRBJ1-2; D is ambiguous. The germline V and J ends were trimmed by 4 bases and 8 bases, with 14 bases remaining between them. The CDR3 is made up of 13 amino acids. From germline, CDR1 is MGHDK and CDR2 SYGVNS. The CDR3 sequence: CASSGPTPGGYTF. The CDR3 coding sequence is TGTGCCAGCAGTGGACCGACCCCTGGGGGCTACACCTTC.

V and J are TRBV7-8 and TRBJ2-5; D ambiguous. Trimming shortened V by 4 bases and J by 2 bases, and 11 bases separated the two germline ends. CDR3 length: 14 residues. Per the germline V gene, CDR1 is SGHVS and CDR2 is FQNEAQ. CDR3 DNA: TGTGCCAGCAGCTCCGGCGGCTTACAAGAGACCCAGTACTTC. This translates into CASSSGGLQETQYF.